This TCR beta chain was captured by sequencing in a study of blood T cell repertoires in COVID-19. Study-wide background: Collection of acute and convalescent COVID-19 samples took place in the United States, Italy and Spain. The analysed material was cDNA or gDNA that came from T cells, B-cell-depleted T cells, or PBMCs.

Germline V gives CDR1 SGHAT, CDR2 FQNNGV. J was trimmed by 3 bases and V by 1 base; bases with no gene match: 5. This CDR3 comprises 16 residues. This clone was seen just once. Per the authors' pipeline: Amplification of reference gene primers provided the estimated nucleated cell counts. Repertoires were generated with immunoSEQ multiplex PCR, while TCRdb's copy carries only in-frame clones and drops some. V, J and clone size reflect that table, while D and trimming were determined from the DNA. Here the sample spans approximately 52,000 clones, more than 85% being singletons. This TCR was sampled from a man aged 45 to 65 with active COVID-19. The specimen was peripheral blood. J is TRBJ2-3 and V is TRBV11-2; 9 bases are a match to TRBD1. CDR3 nucleotide sequence: TGTGCCAGCAGCTTAGGGCTGGGACAGGGAACAGATACGCAGTATTTT. It yields the protein CASSLGLGQGTDTQYF.